A selection of T cell receptor beta chains follows, all from one sample in a study of blood T cell repertoires in COVID-19. Some clones are missing from TCRdb's copy, which holds only in-frame ones; the method was immunoSEQ multiplex PCR. The table has about half a million clones, approximately 85% seen once. The sequenced sample consisted of peripheral blood. The receptors shown here come from a human donor in a cohort sampled during active COVID-19. Each CDR3 is given with its conserved first and last residue. A D gene is named only where the DNA matches it firmly. The listing skips clone size in some rows; elsewhere it reads once, few, many or a size class.

V: TRBV5-1; J: TRBJ2-7; size: .; D: TRBD1; CDR3: CASSLDRGGTGMYEQYF; DNA: TGCGCCAGCAGCTTGGATAGAGGAGGGACAGGGATGTACGAGCAGTACTTC
V: TRBV7-2; J: TRBJ1-5; size: .; D: .; CDR3: CASSLARIGSNQPQHF; DNA: TGTGCCAGCAGCTTAGCGCGGATCGGGAGCAATCAGCCCCAGCATTTT
V: TRBV9; J: TRBJ1-4; size: few; D: .; CDR3: CASSSRTVTGEKLFF; DNA: TGTGCCAGCAGCTCCCGGACAGTGACAGGAGAAAAACTGTTTTTT
V: TRBV12-3/TRBV12-4; J: TRBJ1-1; size: .; D: .; CDR3: CASRMGGTEAFF; DNA: TGTGCCAGCAGAATGGGGGGCACTGAAGCTTTCTTT
V: TRBV21-1; J: TRBJ1-1; size: .; D: .; CDR3: CASYSSRDYTGNTEAFF; DNA: TGTGCCAGCTACTCGTCCCGGGACTATACCGGAAACACTGAAGCTTTCTTT
V: TRBV25-1; J: TRBJ1-2; size: .; D: .; CDR3: CASSAGSHYGYTF; DNA: TGTGCCAGCAGTGCGGGGTCTCACTATGGCTACACCTTC
V: TRBV6-6; J: TRBJ2-1; size: .; D: .; CDR3: CASVSMLHNEQFF; DNA: TGTGCCAGCGTAAGCATGTTGCACAATGAGCAGTTCTTC
V: TRBV10-2; J: TRBJ1-5; size: .; D: .; CDR3: CASSEGGASNQPQHF; DNA: TGCGCCAGCAGTGAGGGGGGGGCGAGCAATCAGCCCCAGCATTTT
V: TRBV2; J: TRBJ1-5; size: once; D: TRBD1; CDR3: CASSVDRDNQPQHF; DNA: TGTGCCAGCAGCGTCGACAGGGACAATCAGCCCCAGCATTTT
V: TRBV5-6; J: TRBJ1-3; size: once; D: .; CDR3: CASSSPVLGNTIYF; DNA: TGTGCCAGCAGCTCCCCGGTGCTTGGAAACACCATATATTTT
V: TRBV11-3; J: TRBJ2-1; size: .; D: .; CDR3: CASSASGAHNEQFF; DNA: TGTGCCAGCAGCGCCTCTGGGGCGCACAATGAGCAGTTCTTC
V: TRBV27; J: TRBJ1-1; size: .; D: .; CDR3: CASSLRLAPSGTEAFF; DNA: TGTGCCAGCAGTTTAAGGTTAGCGCCTTCGGGGACTGAAGCTTTCTTT
V: TRBV6-5; J: TRBJ2-7; size: .; D: .; CDR3: CAVEMGASSYEQYF; DNA: TGTGCCGTAGAAATGGGGGCTAGCTCCTACGAGCAGTACTTC
V: TRBV7-9; J: TRBJ2-1; size: .; D: TRBD2; CDR3: CASTPRAGGRDEQFF; DNA: TGTGCCAGCACCCCTAGGGCGGGAGGTCGGGATGAGCAGTTCTTC
V: TRBV28; J: TRBJ2-7; size: few; D: .; CDR3: CASSTPGLTYEQYF; DNA: TGTGCCAGCAGTACTCCCGGACTGACCTACGAGCAGTACTTC
V: TRBV30; J: TRBJ1-5; size: .; D: TRBD1; CDR3: CAWNTGTGRGQPQHF; DNA: TGTGCCTGGAATACCGGGACAGGGAGAGGTCAGCCCCAGCATTTT
V: TRBV7-2; J: TRBJ1-6; size: once; D: TRBD1; CDR3: CASSQGGSYNSPLHF; DNA: TGTGCCAGCAGCCAGGGGGGATCCTATAATTCACCCCTCCACTTT
V: TRBV29-1; J: TRBJ2-1; size: once; D: TRBD1; CDR3: CSVERGQGIDEQFF; DNA: TGCAGCGTTGAGCGGGGACAGGGGATCGATGAGCAGTTCTTC
V: TRBV1; J: TRBJ2-7; size: .; D: .; CDR3: CTTRSSYEQYF; DNA: TGCACAACACGGAGCTCCTACGAGCAGTACTTC
V: TRBV7-7; J: TRBJ1-1; size: .; D: .; CDR3: CASSPRGLLHLNTEAFF; DNA: TGTGCTAGCAGCCCCCGAGGGCTTCTCCACCTGAACACTGAAGCTTTCTTT
V: TRBV9; J: TRBJ2-3; size: .; D: TRBD2; CDR3: CASSGRDTPGLAGLDTQYF; DNA: TGTGCCAGCAGCGGGCGGGACACACCGGGACTAGCGGGACTGGATACGCAGTATTTT
V: TRBV5-1; J: TRBJ1-5; size: .; D: TRBD1; CDR3: CASSLQGDSNQPQHF; DNA: TGCGCCAGCAGCTTGCAGGGGGATAGCAATCAGCCCCAGCATTTT
V: TRBV19; J: TRBJ1-5; size: .; D: TRBD1; CDR3: CASSLQVQGGSDQPQHF; DNA: TGTGCCAGTAGTCTCCAGGTACAGGGGGGATCGGATCAGCCCCAGCATTTT
V: TRBV4-2; J: TRBJ1-1; size: .; D: .; CDR3: CASSQGADKDTEAFF; DNA: TGTGCCAGCAGCCAAGGGGCAGATAAGGACACTGAAGCTTTCTTT
V: TRBV30; J: TRBJ1-5; size: .; D: TRBD1; CDR3: CAWSVGTENQPQHF; DNA: TGTGCCTGGTCGGTCGGGACAGAGAATCAGCCCCAGCATTTT
V: TRBV4-2; J: TRBJ1-1; size: few; D: .; CDR3: CASSQVSGDTEAFF; DNA: TGTGCCAGCAGCCAAGTATCAGGGGACACTGAAGCTTTCTTT
V: TRBV6-2/TRBV6-3; J: TRBJ1-1; size: once; D: TRBD1; CDR3: CASSLQTGQRYSEAFF; DNA: TGTGCCAGCAGTCTGCAGACGGGACAGAGGTATTCGGAAGCTTTCTTT
V: TRBV7-2; J: TRBJ1-2; size: .; D: TRBD1; CDR3: CASSLDGTGGAGGYTF; DNA: TGTGCCAGCAGCTTAGATGGAACAGGGGGCGCAGGTGGCTACACCTTC
V: TRBV29-1; J: TRBJ2-7; size: .; D: TRBD1; CDR3: CSVEDSGQGVFYEQYF; DNA: TGCAGCGTTGAAGATAGTGGGCAGGGGGTTTTCTACGAGCAGTACTTC
V: TRBV27; J: TRBJ1-1; size: .; D: .; CDR3: CASRPLTRNTEAFF; DNA: TGTGCCAGCAGACCCCTGACAAGGAACACTGAAGCTTTCTTT
V: TRBV28; J: TRBJ1-1; size: .; D: .; CDR3: CASSLTQALYTEAFF; DNA: TGTGCCAGCAGTTTAACCCAGGCATTGTACACTGAAGCTTTCTTT
V: TRBV29-1; J: TRBJ2-1; size: .; D: TRBD2; CDR3: CSDRVAGGLVHEQFF; DNA: TGCAGCGACAGGGTAGCGGGAGGGCTGGTCCATGAGCAGTTCTTC
V: TRBV30; J: TRBJ1-6; size: once; D: .; CDR3: CAWSEGELSPLHF; DNA: TGTGCCTGGAGTGAGGGGGAGCTTTCACCCCTCCACTTT
V: TRBV7-9; J: TRBJ2-7; size: .; D: .; CDR3: CASSFRGYEQYF; DNA: TGTGCCAGCAGCTTTAGAGGATACGAGCAGTACTTC
V: TRBV5-4; J: TRBJ2-7; size: .; D: TRBD1; CDR3: CASSVGQGDEQYF; DNA: TGTGCCAGCAGCGTTGGACAGGGCGACGAGCAGTACTTC
V: TRBV6-4; J: TRBJ2-5; size: .; D: TRBD2; CDR3: CASSDSGTSGTETQYF; DNA: TGTGCCAGCAGTGACTCAGGGACTAGCGGGACGGAGACCCAGTACTTC
V: TRBV6-5; J: TRBJ2-1; size: .; D: TRBD2; CDR3: CASRAAGGPRNEQFF; DNA: TGTGCCAGCAGGGCAGCGGGAGGGCCGCGGAATGAGCAGTTCTTC
V: TRBV6-5; J: TRBJ1-6; size: .; D: TRBD1; CDR3: CASTPGQGTSPLHF; DNA: TGTGCCAGCACCCCGGGACAGGGAACTTCACCCCTCCACTTT
V: TRBV29-1; J: TRBJ2-1; size: .; D: TRBD2; CDR3: CSVGTSLYNEQFF; DNA: TGCAGCGTCGGGACTAGCCTATACAATGAGCAGTTCTTC
V: TRBV19; J: TRBJ1-5; size: .; D: .; CDR3: CASSPQGYSNQPQHF; DNA: TGTGCCAGTAGTCCCCAGGGGTATAGCAATCAGCCCCAGCATTTT
V: TRBV19; J: TRBJ1-4; size: .; D: .; CDR3: CASSHGGGREKLFF; DNA: TGTGCCAGTAGCCACGGGGGGGGTCGGGAAAAACTGTTTTTT
V: TRBV5-1; J: TRBJ2-7; size: .; D: .; CDR3: CASSLTSLDYEQYF; DNA: TGCGCCAGCAGCTTGACCTCTTTAGACTACGAGCAGTACTTC
V: TRBV28; J: TRBJ2-1; size: .; D: TRBD2; CDR3: CASSLGLAGFYNEQFF; DNA: TGTGCCAGCAGTTTAGGACTAGCGGGTTTCTACAATGAGCAGTTCTTC
V: TRBV19; J: TRBJ1-4; size: .; D: TRBD1; CDR3: CASSPPRGRTNEKLFF; DNA: TGTGCCAGTAGCCCCCCCAGGGGGCGGACTAATGAAAAACTGTTTTTT
V: TRBV19; J: TRBJ1-1; size: .; D: .; CDR3: CASSTRGVPGTSGTEAFF; DNA: TGTGCCAGTAGTACTAGAGGGGTTCCCGGGACATCGGGGACTGAAGCTTTCTTT
V: TRBV3-1/TRBV3-2; J: TRBJ1-5; size: .; D: .; CDR3: CASSQNRVNQPQHF; DNA: TGTGCCAGCAGCCAAAACAGGGTCAATCAGCCCCAGCATTTT
V: TRBV20-1; J: TRBJ2-3; size: .; D: .; CDR3: CSASSGYTDTQYF; DNA: TGCAGTGCTAGTTCAGGATACACAGATACGCAGTATTTT
V: TRBV6-2/TRBV6-3; J: TRBJ2-5; size: .; D: .; CDR3: CASSYSRSGKETQYF; DNA: TGTGCCAGCAGTTACTCGAGGTCGGGAAAAGAGACCCAGTACTTC
V: TRBV6-5; J: TRBJ1-2; size: .; D: .; CDR3: CASSYSLGTPNGYTF; DNA: TGTGCCAGCAGTTACTCTCTCGGGACACCTAATGGCTACACCTTC
V: TRBV7-2; J: TRBJ1-4; size: .; D: .; CDR3: CASSPSWGTRDEKLFF; DNA: TGTGCCAGCAGCCCAAGCTGGGGGACACGGGATGAAAAACTGTTTTTT
V: TRBV7-2; J: TRBJ1-2; size: .; D: .; CDR3: CASSPDFQNGYTF; DNA: TGTGCCAGCAGCCCCGACTTCCAGAATGGCTACACCTTC
V: TRBV27; J: TRBJ2-2; size: few; D: .; CDR3: CASSSGHANTGELFF; DNA: TGTGCCAGCAGTTCGGGACACGCGAACACCGGGGAGCTGTTTTTT
V: TRBV5-8; J: TRBJ2-7; size: .; D: .; CDR3: CASRLQMGSYEQYF; DNA: TGTGCCAGCCGACTCCAAATGGGCTCCTACGAGCAGTACTTC
V: TRBV2; J: TRBJ2-2; size: .; D: TRBD2; CDR3: CASSSRLAGFGELFF; DNA: TGTGCCAGCAGTTCGCGACTAGCGGGATTTGGGGAGCTGTTTTTT
V: TRBV5-1; J: TRBJ2-7; size: .; D: TRBD1; CDR3: CASSLGQGAHNEQYF; DNA: TGCGCCAGCAGCTTAGGACAGGGGGCGCATAACGAGCAGTACTTC
V: TRBV18; J: TRBJ2-7; size: .; D: .; CDR3: CASSAGSYEQYF; DNA: TGTGCCAGCTCAGCGGGCAGTTACGAGCAGTACTTC
V: TRBV11-2; J: TRBJ2-2; size: .; D: TRBD2; CDR3: CASSSTSGSPGELFF; DNA: TGTGCCAGCAGCTCGACTAGCGGGAGCCCCGGGGAGCTGTTTTTT
V: TRBV29-1; J: TRBJ1-4; size: .; D: .; CDR3: CSVAGIPNEKLFF; DNA: TGCAGCGTTGCGGGGATCCCTAATGAAAAACTGTTTTTT
V: TRBV5-1; J: TRBJ1-1; size: once; D: .; CDR3: CASSTIGAGMATEAFF; DNA: TGCGCCAGCAGCACAATTGGGGCAGGGATGGCCACTGAAGCTTTCTTT
V: TRBV6-5; J: TRBJ2-7; size: .; D: TRBD1; CDR3: CASRDRGRDEQYF; DNA: TGTGCCAGCAGGGACAGGGGGCGGGACGAGCAGTACTTC